The sequence of this T cell receptor beta chain was determined in a study of blood T cells in healthy people across ages. Study-level background: Template switching recovered approximately one barcoded beta molecule for every two T cells.

The CDR3 totals 12 residues. Deletions cut 7 bases from V and 1 base from J, with 11 bases between. Germline CDR1 and CDR2: DFQATT and SNEGSKA (reference sequence). A second PCR, run for roughly 7 to 12 cycles, used a sample-barcoded 5' primer plus a J-beta primer mix. In TCRdb, the 5' RACE reads were re-called with MiXCR into one record per CDR3 protein. The sample records 750,000 or so distinct CDR3 sequences, about 25% being singletons. This same sample was also part of a study on T cells of mothers and their children. That paper states: At a rate of approximately 1.5 ug per 15 ul, cDNA synthesis received all of the extracted RNA. It was through the M1S primer of the second PCR that sample barcodes and 2-4 random nucleotides were added. Each mother gave over 8.5 million TCR beta CDR3 reads; each child, some 2.8 million.

The rearrangement uses TRBV20-1 and TRBJ2-7; a possible D gene is TRBD2 (6 bases). The specimen was blood. The TCR was taken from a boy younger than 18 in good health. CDR3 loop: CSDREESYEQYF. Here the CDR3 DNA reads TGCAGTGATAGGGAGGAGTCCTACGAGCAGTACTTC.